A single sample is the source of the 8 T cell receptor beta chains below, sequenced in a study of post-analysis software for immune sequencing data. General observations from the study: TRBV5-6, TRBV5-1 and TRBV20-1 were among roughly five TRBV segments more frequent in patients than controls.

Their target antigens are unknown. The TCR beta cDNA libraries carried unique molecular identifiers. TCRdb passed the PCR reads through MiXCR, listing each CDR3 protein once. The sample carries 600,000 to 750,000 distinct CDR3 sequences, around 60% recorded once. The sequencing input was blood. Receptor source: a girl aged 2 to 9 with multiple sclerosis.

V is TRBV29-1 and J is TRBJ2-5; a weak D match, TRBD2 (5 bases). Germline V CDR1 and CDR2: SQVTM, ANQGSEA. The CDR3 consists of 13 residues. Trimming removed 6 bases at V and 5 bases at J, with 16 bases between. In DNA, the CDR3 is TGCAGCGTCCTGGAGGTCCCGGAGGAGACCCAGTACTTC. It codes for CSVLEVPEETQYF.

The chain employs TRBV7-8 and TRBJ2-5, with 8 nucleotides matching TRBD1. The junction had 15 bases not matched to a gene; V was cut back by 1 base and J by 11 bases. CDR3 length: 16 amino acids. From germline, CDR1 is SGHVS and CDR2 FQNEAQ. CDR3 DNA: TGTGCCAGCAGCTTAGATGGCAGGGGGCTAGACAATGAGCAGTACTTC. Translating gives CASSLDGRGLDNEQYF.

V is TRBV9 and J is TRBJ1-2; D unclear. CDR3 length: 14 residues. Germline V gene lookup returns CDR1 SGDLS and CDR2 YYNGEE. Trimming left V 0 bases short and J 4 bases short, with 10 bases between. DNA for the CDR3: TGTGCCAGCAGCGTAGCTGCGGTGGGCTATGGCTACACCTTC. As protein: CASSVAAVGYGYTF.

The chain recombines TRBV5-1 with TRBJ1-5; no reliable D call. V lost 3 bases to trimming and J lost 8 bases, with 18 bases between them. This CDR3 contains 15 residues. CDR1 and CDR2 from the germline V gene are SGHRS and YFSETQ. CDR3 DNA: TGCGCCAGCAGCTCCCGTGCGTGCCTTCGGGAGCCCCAGCATTTT. Its protein is CASSSRACLREPQHF.

This clonotype came up a few times. The chain has TRBV12-3 or TRBV12-4 and TRBJ2-4; the match to TRBD2 covers 7 bases. Trimming cost V 3 bases and J 0 bases; bases outside gene matches: 5. The CDR3 sequence is 16 residues long. The CDR3 loop reads CASSFGGVLAKNIQYF. CDR3 DNA sequence: TGTGCCAGCAGTTTTGGGGGGGTACTAGCCAAAAACATTCAGTACTTC.

The V and J genes are TRBV9 and TRBJ2-1; 8 nucleotides align to TRBD2. Germline CDR1 and CDR2: SGDLS and YYNGEE. The length of the CDR3 is 18 residues. The ends lost 0 bases at V and 5 bases at J; junction bases unmatched: 13. As DNA, the CDR3 is TGTGCCAGCAGCGTAGGGGCTGGGACTAGGATTTCGGACAATGAGCAGTTCTTC. As protein: CASSVGAGTRISDNEQFF.

V and J are TRBV10-3 and TRBJ1-5; possibly TRBD1 for D (5 bases). This CDR3 region has 15 residues. Germline assignment: CDR1 ENHRY and CDR2 SYGVKD. The germline V and J ends were trimmed by 8 bases and 1 base, with 15 bases remaining between them. The CDR3 loop is CAIRQGTDSNQPQHF. In DNA form, the CDR3 reads TGTGCCATCCGGCAGGGCACCGACAGCAATCAGCCCCAGCATTTT.

The rearrangement joins TRBV29-1 to TRBJ2-1; TRBD2 matches at 11 bases. This CDR3 region has 14 residues. Germline lookup yields CDR1 SQVTM and CDR2 ANQGSEA. The CDR3: CSAPGLAVYNEQFF. The DNA for the CDR3 is TGCAGTGCCCCGGGACTAGCGGTGTACAATGAGCAGTTCTTC.